This passage covers 7 T cell receptor beta chains from one sample sequenced in a study of identifying expanded T cells in peripheral blood. Sequencing was performed with immunoSEQ multiplex PCR; in TCRdb, only in-frame clones are kept and a portion is missing. The data hold approximately 110,000 clones, with around 88% observed a single time. The source material was blood. Receptor source: a person between 18 and 69 years old in good health.

V is TRBV6-1 and J is TRBJ1-6, with TRBD1 as a possible D gene (6 bases). This CDR3 has 16 residues. V dropped 1 base and J dropped 9 bases, with 16 bases sitting between them. Germline loops: CDR1 MNHNS, CDR2 SASEGT. CDR3 nucleotides: TGTGCCAGCAGTGAAGTGAGAGGGGGAGTGGGTTCACCCCTCCACTTT. This encodes CASSEVRGGVGSPLHF.

This chain links TRBV28 with TRBJ1-6, with TRBD1 matching 10 bases. Germline values: CDR1 MDHEN, CDR2 SYDVKM. The CDR3 consists of 16 residues. Trimming took 6 bases from V and 7 from J; bases not matched to a gene: 9. The CDR3 DNA is TGTGCCAGCAGCACCGTCGACAGGGGGCGAAATTCACCCCTCCACTTT. It encodes CASSTVDRGRNSPLHF.

The chain has TRBV5-4 and TRBJ1-3; D not resolved. V gave up 3 bases and J gave up 4 bases, with 5 bases separating them. The CDR3 is made up of 12 amino acids. Germline values: CDR1 SGHNT, CDR2 YYREEE (reference sequence). The CDR3 sequence: CASSSEGNTIYF. DNA of the CDR3: TGTGCCAGCAGCTCAGAAGGAAACACCATATATTTT.

The rearrangement uses TRBV6-1 and TRBJ2-3; D uncertain. The ends were cut back, 5 bases at V and 4 bases at J, with 10 bases in the middle. The CDR3 spans 13 residues. CDR1 is MNHNS, CDR2 SASEGT, per germline. This chain's CDR3 is CASSRFAPDTQYF. CDR3 sequence (DNA): TGTGCCAGCAGTAGGTTTGCGCCAGATACGCAGTATTTT.

The chain couples TRBV7-6 to TRBJ1-1; TRBD1 is a possible D gene (5 bases). V was pared by 4 bases and J by 11 bases, with 14 bases between. CDR1 SGHVS and CDR2 FNYEAQ come from the germline V gene. The CDR3 spans 12 residues. This CDR3 is CASSWGPGLAFF. For the CDR3, the DNA is TGTGCCAGCAGCTGGGGTCCAGGGTTGGCTTTCTTT.

V is TRBV9 and J is TRBJ2-1; D is possibly TRBD2 (5 bases). The CDR3 loop spans 12 amino acids. Between the trimmed V and J ends, which lost 4 bases and 4 bases, there was a span of 6 bases. The V gene's germline CDR1 is SGDLS and CDR2 YYNGEE. CDR3 protein: CASSPGYNEQFF. For the CDR3, the DNA is TGTGCCAGCAGCCCGGGGTACAATGAGCAGTTCTTC.

The chain carries TRBV11-3 and TRBJ2-1; D gene uncertain. V dropped 0 bases and J dropped 4 bases, with 10 bases sitting between them. The CDR3 consists of 15 residues. Germline V CDR1 and CDR2: SGHNT, YENEEA. Here the CDR3 reads CASSLDPVSYNEQFF. CDR3 sequence (DNA): TGTGCCAGCAGCTTAGATCCGGTCAGTTACAATGAGCAGTTCTTC.